This T cell receptor beta chain stems from a study of T cells in Graves' hyperthyroidism and ophthalmopathy (dated by TCRdb to about 2019). Some background on the complete study: Peripheral blood samples were taken at initial diagnosis, before any treatment was given. To identify distinguishing TCR V-J signatures, a discovery cohort of 90 to 100 patients was used, comprising 40 to 45 with Graves' ophthalmopathy and roughly 60 with stable Graves' hyperthyroidism. An independent validation cohort of around 19 hyperthyroidism patients and about 15 patients who later progressed to ophthalmopathy tested prospective prediction of ophthalmopathy. The approximately 95 discovery patients were divided at random into training and test sets in a 7:3 ratio. In about 6 Graves' hyperthyroidism patients, the study also compared T-cell repertoires from thyroid tissue with T-cell repertoires from blood. Following sampling, methimazole starting at 30 mg daily was given to hyperthyroidism patients, and high-dose intravenous methylprednisolone was given to ophthalmopathy patients. The paper reports TCR Vbeta CDR3 sequencing of over 120 peripheral blood samples: some 41 ophthalmopathy, 70 to 85 hyperthyroidism and around 17 progressor patients.

Ophthalmopathy patients had moderately to severely active disease, with a Clinical Activity Score of 3 or more, a NOSPECS grade of 4 or more, and a disease duration of less than 3 months. The study excluded patients with uncontrolled infections, other autoimmune diseases, pregnancy or lactation. Diagnoses were established on the basis of clinical symptoms, serum thyroxine and TRAb, thyroid ultrasound, and orbital computed tomography. PBMCs were isolated from around 10 ml of fresh peripheral blood by Ficoll-Paque density gradient centrifugation. Total RNA was extracted with Trizol reagent, and quality was checked on an Agilent 2100 Bioanalyzer. The TCR beta CDR3 regions were amplified from RNA transcripts. The TCR CDR3 was subjected to a first round of RT-PCR using the HTBI primer set and the Qiagen OneStep RT-PCR kit. The libraries were constructed in a second round of multiplex PCR and then size-selected and purified. The libraries were sequenced on an Illumina HiSeq2000 using paired-end 100 bp reads. As for the authors' bioinformatics: SOAPnuke was used to process the raw data, with reads discarded if the reads contained adapters or uncalled bases, had a mean Phred below 15, or lacked an exact constant-primer or identifier match. COPE v1.2.5 was used to merge high-quality paired reads, and clonotypes were defined as unique nucleotide sequences. MiTCR v1.1 was used to align the clonotypes against IMGT TRBV, TRBD and TRBJ reference segments. The analysis included only V-J combinations with a frequency above 0.0001, which together covered more than 98% of the repertoires. A TCS score was defined as the ratio between F50 (clonal expansion) and ExV (chaos), using BLOSUM62-based TCRdist between CDR3 peptides within each V-J. Welch's t-statistics and random forest reduced roughly 500 V-J features to 13, which were used in a naive Bayes classifier (R e1071). TCRdb reanalyzed the raw reads on its own, using fastp at Q25 for trimming and MiXCR for clone calling, and kept in-frame beta chains. One record per CDR3 amino acid sequence lists the most common genes and DNA. Here the V and J calls rest on TCRdb's processing, not on the authors' analysis. This sample holds a few hundred thousand distinct CDR3 sequences; approximately 14% were observed only once. The ten top clones hold approximately 35% of the sample.

This clonotype was counted at least ten times. There is no known antigen for this receptor. No base quality information exists; no much larger clone differs at one position. Broad study findings and their caveats: In validation, progression to ophthalmopathy was predicted by the model with roughly 69% sensitivity and 72% to 80% specificity, a median of roughly 6 months before onset. Sample size was not statistically predetermined, and blinding of investigators to group allocation was not performed. A 13 V-J signature model separated ophthalmopathy from stable hyperthyroidism, with around 90% sensitivity and 81.08% specificity in cross-validation and 80%/75% in testing. Most expanded thyroid clonotypes (frequency above 0.001) were also detected in blood, suggesting blood repertoires may reflect thyroid immune responses.

Sequences SNHLY (CDR1) and FYNNEI (CDR2) are obtained from the germline V gene. The CDR3, cysteine through phenylalanine, is 16 amino acids long. Kept here is only the CDR3 DNA, which spans 48 bases and is read in frame from base 1. V loses 8 bases, J loses 7 bases, and the germline ends lie 27 bases apart. The chain employs TRBV2 and TRBJ2-7; TRBD1 is perhaps the D gene, given 5 matching bases. This TCR was sampled from a woman in her thirties or forties with Graves' ophthalmopathy. Sequencing was done on a sample of blood. The CDR3 in this case is CASLRGGTKPPSEQYF. The DNA sequence is as follows: TGTGCCAGCCTTAGGGGCGGTACCAAACCCCCTTCGGAGCAGTACTTC.